The sequence of this T cell receptor beta chain was determined in a study of T cell changes during pregnancy in multiple sclerosis. There are 17 residues in the CDR3. The germline V and J ends were trimmed by 3 bases and 1 base, with 18 bases remaining between them. The germline V gene encodes CDR1 LNHDA and CDR2 SQIVND (reference sequence). This table comes from immunoSEQ multiplex PCR, and its TCRdb copy is limited to in-frame clones, with some not included. The table includes roughly 40,000 clones, around 92% detected once. This clonotype originated in a female donor in good health, enrolled as a control in a pregnancy study. This chain links TRBV19 with TRBJ1-1; D not certain. The input for sequencing was CD4+ T cells from peripheral blood mononuclear cells, taken after pregnancy. The CDR3 reads CASSIPYRVRRNTEAFF. DNA of the CDR3: TGTGCCAGTAGTATTCCCTATCGGGTCCGGCGGAACACTGAAGCTTTCTTT.